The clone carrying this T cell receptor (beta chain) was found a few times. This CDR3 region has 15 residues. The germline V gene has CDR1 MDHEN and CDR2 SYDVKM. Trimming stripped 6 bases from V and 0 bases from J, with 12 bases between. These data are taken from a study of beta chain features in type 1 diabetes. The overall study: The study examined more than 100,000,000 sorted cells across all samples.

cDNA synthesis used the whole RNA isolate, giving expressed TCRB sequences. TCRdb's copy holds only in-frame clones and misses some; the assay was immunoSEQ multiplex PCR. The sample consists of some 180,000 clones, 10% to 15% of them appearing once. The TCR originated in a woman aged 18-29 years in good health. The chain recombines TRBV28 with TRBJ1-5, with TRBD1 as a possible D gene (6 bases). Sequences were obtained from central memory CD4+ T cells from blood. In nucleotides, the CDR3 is TGTGCCAGCAGACCGACAGGTTTTAGCAATCAGCCCCAGCATTTT. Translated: CASRPTGFSNQPQHF. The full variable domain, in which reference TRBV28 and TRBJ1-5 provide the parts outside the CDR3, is DVKVTQSSRYLVKRTGEKVFLECVQDMDHENMFWYRQDPGLGLRLIYFSYDVKMKEKGDIPEGYSVSREKKERFSLILESASTNQTSMYLCASRPTGFSNQPQHFGDGTRLSIL.